What follows are 27 T cell receptor beta chains derived from one specimen sequenced in a study of identical twins (dated by TCRdb to 2015 to 2016). Library construction relied on 5' RACE. TCRdb lists the instrument as Illumina HiSeq 2000. The raw public data were reprocessed by TCRdb itself: fastp quality trimming at Q25, MiXCR clonotype calling, in-frame beta chains only. Each entry is one CDR3 protein sequence, shown with its most common DNA and genes. The sample table records around 650,000 distinct CDR3 sequences; 7.1% of these occur just once. The ten largest make up roughly 1.5% of the sample. These data were also reused for a study on yellow fever vaccine responses in identical twins.

Material: PBMCs. The receptors originated from a woman between 18 and 29 years old in good health.

The genes are TRBV2 and TRBJ2-2, with a weak D call TRBD1 (6 bases). The CDR3 totals 14 residues. Germline values: CDR1 SNHLY, CDR2 FYNNEI. V dropped 5 bases and J dropped 4 bases, with 11 bases sitting between them. The CDR3 sequence is CASSRTGTTGELFF. As DNA, the CDR3 is TGTGCCAGCAGTCGTACAGGGACCACCGGGGAGCTGTTTTTT.

This clonotype was counted ten times or more. The gene calls are TRBV29-1 and TRBJ2-5; maybe TRBD1 (6 bases). CDR1 is SQVTM, CDR2 ANQGSEA, per germline. The CDR3 sequence is 11 residues long. Trimming stripped 4 bases from V and 3 bases from J, with 6 bases between. The DNA for the CDR3 is TGCAGCGTTGCAGGGGAAGAGACCCAGTACTTC. Residues: CSVAGEETQYF.

This chain connects TRBV2 to TRBJ1-2; maybe TRBD1 (5 bases). The germline V and J ends were trimmed by 7 bases and 1 base, with 10 bases remaining between them. There are 13 residues in the CDR3. In germline, CDR1 is SNHLY, CDR2 FYNNEI. CDR3 in amino acids: CASTTQGNYGYTF. CDR3 sequence (DNA): TGTGCCAGCACCACCCAGGGTAACTATGGCTACACCTTC.

This clonotype has at least ten counts. The chain employs TRBV12-3 or TRBV12-4 and TRBJ2-1; 10 positions agree with TRBD2. CDR3 length: 13 amino acids. V lost 7 bases, J lost 7 bases, and 4 bases stayed unmatched. The CDR3 loop reads CASTPTSGNEQFF. Here the CDR3 DNA reads TGTGCCAGCACCCCGACTAGCGGGAATGAGCAGTTCTTC.

This clonotype has a count of ten or more. The chain couples TRBV7-8 to TRBJ2-2, with TRBD1 matching 7 bases. This CDR3 comprises 16 residues. J lost 2 bases, V lost 7 bases, and 10 bases had no gene match. The V gene's germline CDR1 is SGHVS and CDR2 FQNEAQ. In DNA form, the CDR3 reads TGTGCCAGCAATGGACAGGTTCCCCCTAACACCGGGGAGCTGTTTTTT. Its translation: CASNGQVPPNTGELFF. The full variable domain, with the rest looked up from reference TRBV7-8 and TRBJ2-2, is GAGVSQSPRYKVAKRGQDVALRCDPISGHVSLFWYQQALGQGPEFLTYFQNEAQLDKSGLPSDRFFAERPEGSVSTLKIQRTQQEDSAVYLCASNGQVPPNTGELFFGEGSRLTVL.

This clonotype was observed at least ten times. This chain links TRBV4-2 with TRBJ2-3; no definite D call. V dropped 1 base and J dropped 4 bases, with 15 bases sitting between them. The CDR3 is 16 residues long. Germline V gene sequence: CDR1 LGHNA, CDR2 YNFKEQ. CDR3 coding DNA: TGTGCCAGCAGCCAAGCGGAAGCCTTCGTCGCAGATACGCAGTATTTT. This encodes CASSQAEAFVADTQYF.

J is TRBJ2-2 and V is TRBV7-9; unclear D gene. Germline CDR1 reads SEHNR; CDR2 reads FQNEAQ (reference sequence). This CDR3 comprises 13 residues. V was shortened by 3 bases and J by 6 bases, with 8 bases between the two germline ends. This CDR3 is CASSLTVPGELFF. As DNA, the CDR3 is TGTGCCAGCAGCTTGACTGTCCCCGGGGAGCTGTTTTTT.

This clonotype was counted many times. This chain links TRBV12-3 or TRBV12-4 with TRBJ1-1; maybe TRBD1 (6 bases). The ends were cut back, 5 bases at V and 0 bases at J, with 13 bases in the middle. The CDR3 spans 15 residues. The chain's CDR3 is CASSRTASMNTEAFF. CDR3 in DNA: TGTGCCAGCAGTAGGACAGCCTCCATGAACACTGAAGCTTTCTTT.

The J gene is TRBJ2-6, the V gene TRBV6-1; D is possibly TRBD1 (6 bases). V was trimmed by 7 bases and J by 0 bases, leaving 13 bases between them. Per germline, CDR1 MNHNS and CDR2 SASEGT. This CDR3 contains 16 residues. The CDR3 coding sequence is TGTGCCAGCACCCAAAAAGGGGGCTCTGGGGCCAACGTCCTGACTTTC. It encodes CASTQKGGSGANVLTF.

This clonotype was detected many times. The chain has TRBV5-6 and TRBJ2-1; 9 nucleotides agree with TRBD2. CDR1 is SGHDT and CDR2 is YYEEEE in the germline V gene. This CDR3 is 14 amino acids long. Unmatched junction bases numbered 6, after V lost 6 bases and J lost 5 bases. The CDR3 loop reads CASKRGRVNNEQFF. In DNA, the CDR3 is TGTGCCAGCAAACGCGGGAGGGTGAACAATGAGCAGTTCTTC.

The sample holds a few counts of this clonotype. The genes are TRBV2 and TRBJ2-2; 7 bases are a match to TRBD1. With 7 bases clipped from V and 1 base from J, the junction kept 3 bases outside the gene matches. The CDR3 runs 14 residues. Germline assignment: CDR1 SNHLY and CDR2 FYNNEI. The CDR3 nucleotides read TGTGCCAGCAAGAACAGGGGGAACACCGGGGAGCTGTTTTTT. Protein sequence: CASKNRGNTGELFF.

This clonotype was detected a few times. The chain combines TRBV20-1 with TRBJ1-6, with 8 bases matching TRBD1. Germline CDR1 reads DFQATT; CDR2 reads SNEGSKA (reference sequence). J gave up 8 bases and V 5 bases, and 11 bases lay outside the gene matches. The CDR3 spans 15 residues. The CDR3 DNA reads TGCAGTGCTGACCTCAGGGGGCGTACGGATTCACCCCTCCACTTT. Protein: CSADLRGRTDSPLHF.

This clonotype was detected many times. The genes are TRBV10-3 and TRBJ1-6; unclear D gene. The V gene's germline CDR1 is ENHRY and CDR2 SYGVKD. V dropped 7 bases and J dropped 5 bases, with 15 bases sitting between them. The CDR3 has 15 residues. The CDR3 coding sequence is TGTGCCATCACCGAGGATATAGGGCATAATTCACCCCTCCACTTT. It yields the protein CAITEDIGHNSPLHF.

In its sample, this clonotype was seen many times. The genes are TRBV20-1 and TRBJ2-7; no firm D call. Trimming shortened V by 3 bases and J by 8 bases, and 20 bases separated the two germline ends. There are 14 residues in the CDR3. Germline assignment: CDR1 DFQATT and CDR2 SNEGSKA (reference sequence). Here the CDR3 reads CSARDPMASSQQYF. DNA for the CDR3: TGCAGTGCTAGGGATCCCATGGCATCCTCCCAGCAGTACTTC.

This clonotype has a handful of counts. The rearrangement links TRBV10-3 to TRBJ1-2; unclear D gene. V shed 0 bases and J shed 0 bases, with 11 bases lying between them. Germline V gene data show CDR1 as ENHRY and CDR2 as SYGVKD. CDR3 length equals 16 residues. The CDR3: CAISESEAGANYGYTF. CDR3 coding DNA: TGTGCCATCAGTGAGTCTGAGGCAGGCGCTAACTATGGCTACACCTTC.

The chain carries TRBV9 and TRBJ2-5, with 9 bases identical to TRBD2. With V trimmed by 4 bases and J by 5 bases, 21 bases remained unmatched. The CDR3 is 19 residues long. Germline CDR1 reads SGDLS; CDR2 reads YYNGEE. The CDR3 loop reads CASSSSGTSFSSRLETQYF. In nucleotides, the CDR3 is TGTGCCAGCAGCTCCTCCGGGACTAGCTTTTCTTCGCGTCTGGAGACCCAGTACTTC.

This clonotype has only a few counts. For the CDR3, the DNA is TGTGCTAGTGGTTTGTTCCTCGGCAATCAGCCCCAGCATTTT. This gives the protein CASGLFLGNQPQHF. This rearrangement joins TRBV12-5 to TRBJ1-5; D call uncertain. CDR3 length equals 14 residues. Germline lookup yields CDR1 LGHNT and CDR2 FRNRAP. V was cut by 2 bases and J by 2 bases, with 7 bases left in between.

The chain employs TRBV5-1 and TRBJ2-3; tentative D call: TRBD1 (6 bases). The V gene's germline CDR1 is SGHRS and CDR2 YFSETQ. This CDR3 is 16 amino acids long. V was cut by 4 bases and J by 1 base, with 16 bases left in between. The CDR3 region has the DNA TGCGCCAGCAGCACAGGACAGAATAGAGGCACAGATACGCAGTATTTT. Protein sequence: CASSTGQNRGTDTQYF.

This clonotype has a handful of counts. The V call is TRBV3-1, the J call TRBJ1-2, with D perhaps matching TRBD1 (6 bases). In germline, CDR1 is LGHDT, CDR2 YNNKEL (reference sequence). V lost 1 base, J lost 8 bases, and 17 bases lay in between. The CDR3 consists of 15 residues. CDR3 protein: CASSQVTGGAQGYTF. The CDR3 DNA follows: TGTGCCAGCAGCCAAGTCACGGGGGGCGCGCAGGGCTACACCTTC.

This chain uses TRBV20-1 with TRBJ2-1; 10 nucleotides match TRBD2. This CDR3 is built from 16 residues. CDR1 is DFQATT, CDR2 SNEGSKA, per germline (reference sequence). Unmatched junction bases numbered 7, after V lost 2 bases and J lost 3 bases. CDR3 nucleotides: TGCAGTGCTAGATCCCCTCTAGCGGGGGACTACAATGAGCAGTTCTTC. This translates into CSARSPLAGDYNEQFF.

Ten or more counts support this clonotype. The chain joins TRBV29-1 to TRBJ2-1; TRBD2 might be the D (5 bases). Germline assignment: CDR1 SQVTM and CDR2 ANQGSEA. V lost 4 bases and J lost 9, with 16 bases in between. There are 13 residues in the CDR3. This chain's CDR3 is CSVALHSEREQFF. For the CDR3, the DNA is TGCAGCGTTGCCCTTCATAGCGAACGTGAGCAGTTCTTC.

This clonotype has only a few counts. The gene calls are TRBV27 and TRBJ2-6; possible D gene TRBD2, 6 bases. CDR1 is MNHEY and CDR2 is SMNVEV in the germline V gene (reference sequence). The CDR3 extends over 19 amino acids. The V end was cut by 0 bases, the J end by 2 bases, with 17 bases between. CDR3 nucleotide sequence: TGTGCCAGCAGTTTATCGCCCTATGGGGGACTCCCTGGGGCCAACGTCCTGACTTTC. The encoded protein is CASSLSPYGGLPGANVLTF.

There are many counts of this clonotype. The V call is TRBV29-1, the J call TRBJ2-1; 14 bases fit TRBD2. The V gene end was trimmed by 4 bases and the J gene end by 7 bases; junction bases not matched to a gene: 6. The CDR3 sequence is 15 residues long. The germline gives CDR1 SQVTM, CDR2 ANQGSEA. CDR3 bases: TGCAGCGTTGTCGGGACTAGCGGGAGTTTGAATGAGCAGTTCTTC. Translated, it gives CSVVGTSGSLNEQFF.

V and J are TRBV5-1 and TRBJ2-1; maybe TRBD1 (5 bases). The V end lost 4 bases, the J end lost 5 bases, and 19 bases lay between the germline ends. The CDR3 covers 16 residues. Germline CDR1 SGHRS, CDR2 YFSETQ. The DNA for the CDR3 is TGCGCCAGCAGCCCAGGTGACAGCCTTCGAGACAATGAGCAGTTCTTC. Translation gives CASSPGDSLRDNEQFF. Looking up the rest from reference TRBV5-1 and TRBJ2-1 gives the full variable domain: KAGVTQTPRYLIKTRGQQVTLSCSPISGHRSVSWYQQTPGQGLQFLFEYFSETQRNKGNFPGRFSGRQFSNSRSEMNVSTLELGDSALYLCASSPGDSLRDNEQFFGPGTRLTVL.

The V call is TRBV27, the J call TRBJ2-3; D may be TRBD2 (5 bases). This CDR3 has 15 residues. Trimming took 6 bases from V and 4 from J, leaving 17 bases between them. Germline V lookup: CDR1 MNHEY, CDR2 SMNVEV (reference sequence). For the CDR3, the DNA is TGTGCCAGCAGGCCTGGACTCTTAAGGGCAGATACGCAGTATTTT. Its protein is CASRPGLLRADTQYF.

Only a few counts were recorded for this clonotype. V usage is TRBV4-1 and J usage is TRBJ2-1, with D maybe TRBD1 (5 bases). The CDR3 spans 13 residues. V gave up 3 bases and J gave up 6 bases, with 9 bases separating them. Per the germline V gene, CDR1 is MGHRA and CDR2 is YSYEKL. CDR3 sequence: CASSHRQSNEQFF. CDR3 coding DNA: TGCGCCAGCAGCCATAGACAGTCCAATGAGCAGTTCTTC.

The gene calls are TRBV20-1 and TRBJ1-6; tentatively, D is TRBD1 (5 bases). This CDR3 is built from 15 residues. The V end lost 1 base, the J end lost 2 bases, and 9 bases lay between the germline ends. Germline-derived CDR1 and CDR2 are DFQATT and SNEGSKA (reference sequence). In nucleotides, the CDR3 is TGCAGTGCTAGAGCGTCGACAGCCTATAATTCACCCCTCCACTTT. It yields the protein CSARASTAYNSPLHF.